This T cell receptor beta chain was profiled in a study of shared clonotypes between healthy human individuals. This clone appeared a single time. The antigen remains unidentified. Distinct nucleotide sequences in the sample also encode this CDR3. Terminally differentiated effector memory CD45RA+ cells were left out of the naive CD8 fraction, which was CD45RO-negative and positively selected for CCR7. The study's findings and limits: Compared with clonotypes that all four donors shared, non-shared clonotypes had lower generation probabilities.

Across several immunoSEQ plates, the genomic DNA of each subset was split evenly. TCRdb keeps only in-frame clones here, not all; method: immunoSEQ multiplex PCR. Of some 1,900,000 clones in the sample, roughly 95% are singletons; the top ten hold 1.2%. The CDR3 has 14 amino acids. V was shortened by 2 bases and J by 1 base, with 9 bases between the two germline ends. Germline V gene data show CDR1 as MNHNS and CDR2 as SASEGT. This receptor was identified in a man aged 18 to 30 in good health. The chain employs TRBV6-1 and TRBJ2-7; D gene unclear. What was sequenced was naive CD8+ T cells sorted from blood. The CDR3 DNA reads as TGTGCCAGCAGTGAATGGGCCGGGTCCTACGAGCAGTACTTC. This encodes CASSEWAGSYEQYF.